The T cell receptor (beta chain) described here comes from a study of blood T cell repertoires in COVID-19. The sample holds a few counts of this clone. The ends lost 11 bases at V and 5 bases at J; junction bases unmatched: 9. Germline V CDR1 and CDR2: MNHEY, SMNVEV (reference sequence). This CDR3 has 14 amino acids. In the original analysis: Quantification of nucleated cells was approximated via reference gene primer amplification. Using immunoSEQ multiplex PCR, the repertoire was profiled, and TCRdb retains in-frame clones only, with some absent. V and J calls and clone size are copied from that table; D and trimming were computed from the DNA. The top ten hold less than 7% of the sample, which has under 250,000 clones, around three quarters seen once.

The chain couples TRBV27 to TRBJ2-2, with 9 bases matching TRBD1. This sequence was found in a woman in her seventies with acute or convalescent COVID-19. Material: peripheral blood. CDR3 bases: TGTGCCTGCCGTGGACAGGGGTCTACCGGGGAGCTGTTTTTT. Its protein is CACRGQGSTGELFF.